These 8 T cell receptor beta chains were sequenced from one sample in a study of cytomegalovirus exposure and HLA in healthy donors. Amplification used 60 Vbeta primers and 13 Jbeta primers. Using immunoSEQ multiplex PCR, the repertoire was profiled, and TCRdb retains in-frame clones only, with some absent. The table lists around 150,000 clones, over 80% of them singletons. The material sequenced was PBMCs. These receptors came from a woman under 30 in good health and CMV-seronegative.

V is TRBV21-1 and J is TRBJ2-5; the table gives TRBD1 as D, unverified against the DNA. TRBV21-1 is tagged as a pseudogene. The CDR3 totals 15 residues. In DNA, the CDR3 is TGTGCCAGCACTACACAGGGGGCGATGATAGAGACCCAGTACTTC. Its protein is CASTTQGAMIETQYF.

The chain carries TRBV5-5 and TRBJ1-1, with D possibly matching TRBD1 (6 bases). In germline, CDR1 is SGHKS, CDR2 YYEKEE (reference sequence). CDR3 length: 15 residues. V lost 0 bases to trimming and J lost 1 base, with 10 bases between them. CDR3 DNA sequence: TGTGCCAGCAGCTTGGCCCCAGGGGAGAACACTGAAGCTTTCTTT. Protein: CASSLAPGENTEAFF.

CDR3 bases: TGTGCCAGCAAGGGGACTGTTAGCAATCAGCCCCAGCATTTT. Translation gives CASKGTVSNQPQHF. The chain recombines TRBV6-1 with TRBJ1-5; D might be TRBD1 (5 bases). The germline gives CDR1 MNHNS, CDR2 SASEGT. The CDR3 totals 14 residues. The V gene lost 7 bases and the J gene lost 0 bases, with 10 bases spanning the gap.

The chain uses TRBV5-1 and TRBJ1-1, with a tentative D call TRBD1 (5 bases). Germline V lookup: CDR1 SGHRS, CDR2 YFSETQ. Trimming stripped 0 bases from V and 8 bases from J, with 14 bases between. The CDR3 loop spans 14 amino acids. CDR3 sequence reads: CASSLDNRPHEAFF. The CDR3 region has the DNA TGCGCCAGCAGCTTGGACAACAGGCCCCACGAAGCTTTCTTT.

V and J are TRBV11-2 and TRBJ1-1, with TRBD1 as a possible D gene (5 bases). CDR3 length: 15 amino acids. The V end lost 3 bases, the J end lost 4 bases, and 15 bases lay between the germline ends. In germline, CDR1 is SGHAT, CDR2 FQNNGV. The CDR3 sequence: CASSFGGLDTTEAFF. The CDR3, as DNA: TGTGCCAGCAGCTTCGGGGGTTTGGACACCACTGAAGCTTTCTTT.

This chain joins TRBV28 and TRBJ1-2; D possibly corresponds to TRBD1 (5 bases). Trimming took 6 bases from V and 2 from J, leaving 10 bases between them. The CDR3 is made up of 13 amino acids. Germline V lookup: CDR1 MDHEN, CDR2 SYDVKM. Here the CDR3 reads CASSPTVNYGYTF. DNA of the CDR3: TGTGCCAGCAGCCCGACAGTGAACTATGGCTACACCTTC.

The chain links TRBV10-1 to TRBJ1-1; no firm D call. The CDR3 covers 12 residues. Trimming shortened V by 4 bases and J by 2 bases, and 5 bases separated the two germline ends. Germline loops: CDR1 WNHNN, CDR2 SYGVQD (reference sequence). In DNA, the CDR3 is TGCGCCAGCAGTGCCGGTAACACTGAAGCTTTCTTT. This gives the protein CASSAGNTEAFF.

This chain links TRBV5-5 with TRBJ1-2, with D unresolved. Germline V gene data show CDR1 as SGHKS and CDR2 as YYEKEE (reference sequence). This CDR3 has 15 residues. Trimming pared 2 bases from V and 4 bases from J, leaving 15 bases between. CDR3 loop: CASSLVRQGGYGYTF. The CDR3 DNA sequence: TGTGCCAGCAGCTTAGTTCGGCAAGGAGGCTATGGCTACACCTTC.